This T cell receptor beta chain was sequenced for a study of T cell repertoires in cytomegalovirus infection. Whole-study findings and limits: CMV carriers with the relevant HLA were identified by cumulative public TCR beta family frequency.

Germline V lookup: CDR1 ENHRY, CDR2 SYGVKD. V lost 8 bases and J 2 bases, leaving 9 bases between the germline ends. This CDR3 has 12 residues. This clonotype was observed a handful of times. Its antigen remains unknown. From the reads, TCRdb called clonotypes with MiXCR, one entry per CDR3 protein. The sample lists approximately 910,000 distinct CDR3 sequences, around 30% seen once, with 11% to 15% in the top ten. The input for sequencing was cultured CD8+ T cells from PBMCs, taken from culture after CMV antigen stimulation. The chain uses TRBV10-3 and TRBJ1-2; D gene unclear. The receptor was isolated from a human donor in good health (CMV status not recorded). Some clones in this sample may be carry-over from other donors' samples. Here the CDR3 reads CAIADGNYGYTF. The CDR3 DNA reads TGTGCCATCGCCGACGGGAACTATGGCTACACCTTC.